A selection of T cell receptor beta chains follows, all from one sample in a study of CD8 T cells in Susac syndrome. MiXCR, applied by TCRdb to the immunoSEQ multiplex PCR reads, yields one record per CDR3 protein. The sample consists of approximately 230,000 distinct CDR3 sequences, over 85% of them appearing once. Input material: CD4+ T cells from PBMCs. The source of these receptors is a human donor with multiple sclerosis. The CDR3 runs from the conserved cysteine through the conserved F or W. Fields, in order: J gene, V gene, D gene, clone size, CDR3 DNA, CDR3 protein. D genes are given only for firm matches. The listing skips clone size in some rows; elsewhere it reads once, few, many or a size class.

>TRBJ2-1|TRBV2|-|once
TGTGCCAGCAGTGATTGGGGACTGACCAATGAGCAGTTCTTC
CASSDWGLTNEQFF
>TRBJ1-6|TRBV7-9|-|-
TGTGCCAGCAGCCCCCCCGGCAGTATTAATTCACCCCTCCACTTT
CASSPPGSINSPLHF
>TRBJ2-7|TRBV5-1|-|-
TGCGCCAGCAGCTTGGGGCAGCGAAGCGACGAGCAGTACTTC
CASSLGQRSDEQYF
>TRBJ2-1|TRBV2|-|-
TGTGCCAGCAGTAAGGGACGGCTCGATGAGCAGTTCTTC
CASSKGRLDEQFF
>TRBJ1-3|TRBV6-5|-|-
TGTGCCAGCAGTTACTCGATGAGCGGAGTAGGGGGAAACACCATATATTTT
CASSYSMSGVGGNTIYF
>TRBJ2-3|TRBV9|TRBD2|-
TGTGCCAGCAGCGTAGACCCTACTAGCGGGAGCACAGATACGCAGTATTTT
CASSVDPTSGSTDTQYF
>TRBJ1-2|TRBV6-2/TRBV6-3|-|-
TGTGCCAGCATCACCCCGGGGGCCCCCGAGGACTACACCTTC
CASITPGAPEDYTF
>TRBJ2-7|TRBV20-1|-|-
TGCAGTGCGGGCCTTAGGGGGGACGAGCAGTACTTC
CSAGLRGDEQYF
>TRBJ1-1|TRBV5-1|TRBD1|-
TGCGCCAGCAGCTTCACACAGGGGGGAAGGTTCTCTGAAGCTTTCTTT
CASSFTQGGRFSEAFF
>TRBJ2-5|TRBV7-9|-|-
TGTGCCAGCAGCTTAATGTTTGGGGGTCAAGAGACCCAGTACTTC
CASSLMFGGQETQYF
>TRBJ2-2|TRBV20-1|-|-
TGCAGTGCTAGAGACTGGTCGACGGTGAACACCGGGGAGCTGTTTTTT
CSARDWSTVNTGELFF
>TRBJ2-2|TRBV3-1|-|-
TGTGCCAGCAGCCAAGAGGGGTGGTCTAGCGTCACCGGGGAGCTGTTTTTT
CASSQEGWSSVTGELFF
>TRBJ2-3|TRBV12-3/TRBV12-4|-|-
TGTGCCAGCAGTTTCAGTAGGTTTGCGCAGTATTTT
CASSFSRFAQYF
>TRBJ2-3|TRBV5-1|TRBD1|once
TGCGCCAGCAGAGGGACAGGGGAGCCAGATACGCAGTATTTT
CASRGTGEPDTQYF